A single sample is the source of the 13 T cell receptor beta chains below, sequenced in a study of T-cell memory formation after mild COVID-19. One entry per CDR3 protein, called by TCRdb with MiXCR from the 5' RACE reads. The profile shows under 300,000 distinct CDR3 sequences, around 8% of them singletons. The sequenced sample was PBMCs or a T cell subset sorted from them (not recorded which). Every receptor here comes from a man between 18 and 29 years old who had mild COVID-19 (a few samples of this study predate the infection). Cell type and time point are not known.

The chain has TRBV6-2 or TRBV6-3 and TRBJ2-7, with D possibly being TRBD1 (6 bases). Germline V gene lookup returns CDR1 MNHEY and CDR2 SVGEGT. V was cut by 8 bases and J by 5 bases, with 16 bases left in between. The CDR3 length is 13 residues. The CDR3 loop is CASWGHPTNEQYF. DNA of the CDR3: TGTGCCAGCTGGGGACATCCTACCAACGAGCAGTACTTC.

CDR3 nucleotides: TGCGCCAGCAGCAGAGGGCCCGCGGGGGACACTGAAGCTTTCTTT. Its protein is CASSRGPAGDTEAFF. The genes are TRBV4-1 and TRBJ1-1, with TRBD1 as a possible D gene (5 bases). V lost 5 bases, J lost 3 bases, and 16 bases lay in between. Germline V gene sequence: CDR1 MGHRA, CDR2 YSYEKL. The CDR3 spans 15 residues.

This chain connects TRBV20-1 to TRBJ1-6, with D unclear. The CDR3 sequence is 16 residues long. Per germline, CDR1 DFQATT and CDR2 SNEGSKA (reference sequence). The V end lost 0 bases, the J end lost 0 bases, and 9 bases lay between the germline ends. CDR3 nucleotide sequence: TGCAGTGCTAGAGATGGCAGGAGCTCCTATAATTCACCCCTCCACTTT. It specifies CSARDGRSSYNSPLHF.

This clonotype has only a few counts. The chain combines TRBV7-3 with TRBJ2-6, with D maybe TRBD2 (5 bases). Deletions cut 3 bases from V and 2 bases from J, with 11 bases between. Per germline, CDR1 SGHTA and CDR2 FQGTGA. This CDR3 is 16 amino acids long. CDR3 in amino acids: CASSFGRTPGANVLTF. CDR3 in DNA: TGTGCCAGCAGCTTCGGACGGACTCCTGGGGCCAACGTCCTGACTTTC.

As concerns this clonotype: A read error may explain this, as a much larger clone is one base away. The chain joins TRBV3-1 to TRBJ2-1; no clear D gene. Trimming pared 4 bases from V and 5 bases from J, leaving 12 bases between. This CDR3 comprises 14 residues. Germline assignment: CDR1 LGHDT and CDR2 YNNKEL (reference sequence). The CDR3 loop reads CASSPGCVHNEQFF. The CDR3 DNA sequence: TGTGCCAGCAGCCCAGGTTGTGTTCACAATGAGCAGTTCTTC.

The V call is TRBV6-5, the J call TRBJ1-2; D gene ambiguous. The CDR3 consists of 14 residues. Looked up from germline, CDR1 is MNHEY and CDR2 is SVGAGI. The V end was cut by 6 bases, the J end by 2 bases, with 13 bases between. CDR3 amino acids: CASSHPDLNYGYTF. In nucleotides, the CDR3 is TGTGCCAGCAGCCACCCGGACCTGAACTATGGCTACACCTTC.

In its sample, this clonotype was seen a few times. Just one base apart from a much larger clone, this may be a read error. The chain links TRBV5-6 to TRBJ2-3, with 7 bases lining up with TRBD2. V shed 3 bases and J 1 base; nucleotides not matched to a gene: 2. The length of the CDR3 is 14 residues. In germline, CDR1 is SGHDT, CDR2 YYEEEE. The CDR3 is CASSSGLGTDTQYF. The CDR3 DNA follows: TGTGCCAGCAGCTCCGGACTAGGCACAGATACGCAGTATTTT.

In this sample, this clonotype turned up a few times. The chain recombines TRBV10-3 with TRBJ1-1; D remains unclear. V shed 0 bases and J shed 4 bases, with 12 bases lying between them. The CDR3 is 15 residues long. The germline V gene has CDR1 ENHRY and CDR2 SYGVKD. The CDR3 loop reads CAISESAGFVTEAFF. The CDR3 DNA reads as TGTGCCATCAGTGAGTCAGCGGGGTTCGTCACTGAAGCTTTCTTT.

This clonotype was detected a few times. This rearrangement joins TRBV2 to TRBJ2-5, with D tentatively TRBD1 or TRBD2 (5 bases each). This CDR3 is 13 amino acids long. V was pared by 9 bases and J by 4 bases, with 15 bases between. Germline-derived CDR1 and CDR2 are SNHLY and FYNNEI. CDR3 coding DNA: TGTGCCAGAAGACGGGGCGTCGGAGAGACCCAGTACTTC. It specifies CARRRGVGETQYF.

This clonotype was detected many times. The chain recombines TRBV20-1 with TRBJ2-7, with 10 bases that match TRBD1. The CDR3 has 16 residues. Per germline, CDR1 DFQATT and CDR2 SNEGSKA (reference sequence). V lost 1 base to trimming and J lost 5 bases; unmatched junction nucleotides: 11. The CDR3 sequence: CSARAPLGQGMDEQYF. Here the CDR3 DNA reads TGCAGTGCTAGAGCCCCACTGGGACAGGGGATGGACGAGCAGTACTTC.

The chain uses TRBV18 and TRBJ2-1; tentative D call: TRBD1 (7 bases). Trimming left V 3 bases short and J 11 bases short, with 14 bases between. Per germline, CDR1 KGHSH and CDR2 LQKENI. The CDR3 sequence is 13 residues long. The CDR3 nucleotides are TGTGCCAGCTCACCTCTCGCGGGACAGCAGCAGTTCTTC. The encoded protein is CASSPLAGQQQFF. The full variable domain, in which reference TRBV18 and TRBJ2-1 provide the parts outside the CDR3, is NAGVMQNPRHLVRRRGQEARLRCSPMKGHSHVYWYRQLPEEGLKFMVYLQKENIIDESGMPKERFSAEFPKEGPSILRIQQVVRGDSAAYFCASSPLAGQQQFFGPGTRLTVL.

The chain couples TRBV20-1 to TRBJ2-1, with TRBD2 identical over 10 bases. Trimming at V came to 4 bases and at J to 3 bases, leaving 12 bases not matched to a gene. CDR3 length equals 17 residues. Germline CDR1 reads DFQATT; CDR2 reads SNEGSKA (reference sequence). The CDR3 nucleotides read TGCAGTGCTACGGGACTAGCGAGACTACTGGGCTACAATGAGCAGTTCTTC. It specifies CSATGLARLLGYNEQFF.

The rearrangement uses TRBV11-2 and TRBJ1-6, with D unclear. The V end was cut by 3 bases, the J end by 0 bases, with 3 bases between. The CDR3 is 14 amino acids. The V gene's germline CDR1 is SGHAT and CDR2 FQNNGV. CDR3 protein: CASSLGSYNSPLHF. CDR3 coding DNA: TGTGCCAGCAGCTTGGGCTCCTATAATTCACCCCTCCACTTT.